The clone carrying this TCR beta chain was picked up many times. The data originate from a study of read filtering for tumor transcriptome and immune sequencing. The library was built from about 0.4 ug RNA with molecular barcoded adaptors for alpha/delta and beta/gamma chains. TCRdb ran MiXCR on the reads and lists one entry per CDR3 protein. Of about 48,000 distinct CDR3 sequences in the sample, roughly 19% were seen once. The TCR sequence derives from a donor at least 40 years old with multiple myeloma. The sample was a population of CD138-negative cells sorted from bone marrow.

The CDR3, as DNA: TGTGCCATCAGTTCTCCCGTCCCGGGACCCAACCCGTACGAGCAGTACTTC. The encoded protein is CAISSPVPGPNPYEQYF. V gene TRBV10-3 combines with J gene TRBJ2-7; D possibly uses TRBD1 or TRBD2 (5 bases each). The CDR3 runs 17 residues. The ends were cut back, 5 bases at V and 4 bases at J, with 24 bases in the middle. Germline values: CDR1 ENHRY, CDR2 SYGVKD.